Given below is one T cell receptor (beta chain) in context. Its cognate antigen is unknown. CDR3 length: 14 residues. With 7 bases clipped from V and 4 bases from J, the junction kept 6 bases outside the gene matches. CDR1 MDHEN and CDR2 SYDVKM come from the germline V gene. 60 Vbeta and 13 Jbeta primers were used in PCR. Clones were read by immunoSEQ multiplex PCR, and TCRdb kept only the in-frame ones, dropping some. The table includes approximately 130,000 clones, around 70% detected once. This sample is drawn from a study of cytomegalovirus exposure and HLA in healthy donors. Study-wide findings and caveats: Earlier analysis yielded a pattern in which most TCR beta V segments were productive about 90% or about 30% of the time. Some highly shared sequence variants likely arose as a pipeline artifact.

The J gene is TRBJ2-1, the V gene TRBV28; 8 nucleotides match TRBD2. The clonotype was recovered from a man aged 25-40 years in good health and CMV-seronegative. Specimen: PBMCs. This CDR3 reads CASILAESYNEQFF. CDR3 nucleotide sequence: TGTGCCAGCATACTAGCGGAATCATACAATGAGCAGTTCTTC.